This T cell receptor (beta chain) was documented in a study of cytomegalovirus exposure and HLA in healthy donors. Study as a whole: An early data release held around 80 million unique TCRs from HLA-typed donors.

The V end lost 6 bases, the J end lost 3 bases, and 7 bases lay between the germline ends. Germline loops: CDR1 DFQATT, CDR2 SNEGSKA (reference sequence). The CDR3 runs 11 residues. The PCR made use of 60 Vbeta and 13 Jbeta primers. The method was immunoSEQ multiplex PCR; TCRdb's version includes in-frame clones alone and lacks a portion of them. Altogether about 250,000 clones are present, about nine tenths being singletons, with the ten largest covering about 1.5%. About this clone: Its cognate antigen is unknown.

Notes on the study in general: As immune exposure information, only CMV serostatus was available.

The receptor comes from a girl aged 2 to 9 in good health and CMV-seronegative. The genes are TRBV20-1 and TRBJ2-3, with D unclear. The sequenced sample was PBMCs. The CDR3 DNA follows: TGCAGTGCCCTTACTACAGATACGCAGTATTTT. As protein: CSALTTDTQYF.